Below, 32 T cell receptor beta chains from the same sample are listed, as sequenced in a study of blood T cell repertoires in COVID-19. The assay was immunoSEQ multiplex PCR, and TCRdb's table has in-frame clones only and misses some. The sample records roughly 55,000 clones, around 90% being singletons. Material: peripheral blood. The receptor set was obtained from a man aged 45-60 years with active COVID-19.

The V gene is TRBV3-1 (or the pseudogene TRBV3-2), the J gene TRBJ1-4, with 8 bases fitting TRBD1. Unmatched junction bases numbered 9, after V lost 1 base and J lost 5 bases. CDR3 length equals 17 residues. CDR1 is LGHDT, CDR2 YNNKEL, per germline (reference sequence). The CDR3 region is CASSQARRTGKNEKLFF. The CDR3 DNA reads TGTGCCAGCAGCCAAGCCCGGAGGACAGGGAAGAATGAAAAACTGTTTTTT.

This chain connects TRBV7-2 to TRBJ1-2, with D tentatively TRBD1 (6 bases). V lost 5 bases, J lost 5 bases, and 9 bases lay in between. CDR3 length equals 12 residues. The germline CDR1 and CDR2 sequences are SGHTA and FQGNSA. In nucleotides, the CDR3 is TGTGCCAGCAGCGTGGACAGTTATGGCTACACCTTC. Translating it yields CASSVDSYGYTF.

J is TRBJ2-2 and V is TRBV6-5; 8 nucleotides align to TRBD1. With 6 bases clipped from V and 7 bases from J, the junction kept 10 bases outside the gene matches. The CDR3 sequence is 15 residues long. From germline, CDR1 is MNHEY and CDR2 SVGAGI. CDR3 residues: CASRYTGGSGGELFF. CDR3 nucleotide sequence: TGTGCCAGCAGATACACAGGGGGGTCGGGCGGGGAGCTGTTTTTT.

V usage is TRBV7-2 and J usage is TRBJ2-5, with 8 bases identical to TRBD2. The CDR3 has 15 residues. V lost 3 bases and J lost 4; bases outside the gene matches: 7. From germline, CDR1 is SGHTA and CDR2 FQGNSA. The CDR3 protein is CASSLSFGGAETQYF. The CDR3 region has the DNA TGTGCCAGCAGCTTGTCCTTCGGGGGGGCAGAGACCCAGTACTTC.

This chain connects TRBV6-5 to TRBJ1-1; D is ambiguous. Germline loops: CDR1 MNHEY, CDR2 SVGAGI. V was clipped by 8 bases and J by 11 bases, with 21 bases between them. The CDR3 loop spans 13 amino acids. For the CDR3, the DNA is TGTGCCAGCGAGGCCACACGGTCCGCGGCGGCTTTCTTT. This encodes CASEATRSAAAFF.

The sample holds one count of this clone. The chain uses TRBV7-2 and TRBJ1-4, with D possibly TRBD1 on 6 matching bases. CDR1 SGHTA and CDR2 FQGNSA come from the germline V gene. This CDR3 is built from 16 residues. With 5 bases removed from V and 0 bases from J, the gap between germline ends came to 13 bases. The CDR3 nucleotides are TGTGCCAGCAGCCAAAACAGGGCTGCAACTAATGAAAAACTGTTTTTT. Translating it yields CASSQNRAATNEKLFF.

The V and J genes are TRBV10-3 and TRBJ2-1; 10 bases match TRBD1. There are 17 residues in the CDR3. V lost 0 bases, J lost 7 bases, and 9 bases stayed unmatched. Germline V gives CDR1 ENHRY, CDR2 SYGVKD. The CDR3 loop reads CAISESHLKDRGNEQFF. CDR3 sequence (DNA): TGTGCCATCAGTGAGTCCCACCTTAAGGACAGGGGGAATGAGCAGTTCTTC.

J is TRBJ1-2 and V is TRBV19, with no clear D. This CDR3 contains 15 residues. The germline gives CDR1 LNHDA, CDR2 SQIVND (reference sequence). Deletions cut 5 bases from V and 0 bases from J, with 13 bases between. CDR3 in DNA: TGTGCCAGTAGTCGTTACAGAGAAGCTAACTATGGCTACACCTTC. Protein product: CASSRYREANYGYTF.

CDR3 protein: CASSYEGETQYF. The CDR3 bases are TGTGCCAGCAGTTATGAGGGAGAGACCCAGTACTTC. This chain links TRBV6-2 or TRBV6-3 with TRBJ2-5, with D tentatively TRBD2 (5 bases). The CDR3 consists of 12 residues. The V end lost 3 bases, the J end lost 4 bases, and 6 bases lay between the germline ends. From germline, CDR1 is MNHEY and CDR2 SVGEGT.

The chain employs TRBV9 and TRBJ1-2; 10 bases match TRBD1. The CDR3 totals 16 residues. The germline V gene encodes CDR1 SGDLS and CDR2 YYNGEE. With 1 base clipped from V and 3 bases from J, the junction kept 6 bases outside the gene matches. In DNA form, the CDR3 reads TGTGCCAGCAGCGTACCCAGACAGGGGGCATACTATGGCTACACCTTC. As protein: CASSVPRQGAYYGYTF.

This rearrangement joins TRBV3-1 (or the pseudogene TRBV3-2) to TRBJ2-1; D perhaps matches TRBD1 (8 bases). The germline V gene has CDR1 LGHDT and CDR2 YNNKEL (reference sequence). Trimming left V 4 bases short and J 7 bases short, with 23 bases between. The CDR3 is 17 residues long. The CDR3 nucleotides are TGTGCCAGCAGCCCCAAGACAGGGGAGGGCATCAATAATGAGCAGTTCTTC. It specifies CASSPKTGEGINNEQFF.

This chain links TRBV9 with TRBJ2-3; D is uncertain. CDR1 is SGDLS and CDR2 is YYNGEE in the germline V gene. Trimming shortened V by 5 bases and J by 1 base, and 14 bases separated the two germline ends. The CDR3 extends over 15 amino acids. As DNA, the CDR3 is TGTGCCAGCAGTGCCCTTAGCTACGGCACAGATACGCAGTATTTT. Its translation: CASSALSYGTDTQYF.

CDR3 sequence: CASSQSYGGEETQYF. Here the CDR3 DNA reads TGTGCCAGCAGCCAATCCTACGGCGGTGAAGAGACCCAGTACTTC. This chain uses TRBV3-1 (or the pseudogene TRBV3-2) with TRBJ2-5; no firm D call. CDR1 is LGHDT and CDR2 is YNNKEL in the germline V gene (reference sequence). The V and J ends lost 2 bases and 3 bases respectively, with 13 bases between them. The CDR3 has 15 amino acids.

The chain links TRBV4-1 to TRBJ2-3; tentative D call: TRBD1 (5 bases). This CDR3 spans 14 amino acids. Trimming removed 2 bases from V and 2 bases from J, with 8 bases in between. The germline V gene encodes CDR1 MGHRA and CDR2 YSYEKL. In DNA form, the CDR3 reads TGCGCCAGCAGCCAAAGCAGGGACACAGATACGCAGTATTTT. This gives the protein CASSQSRDTDTQYF.

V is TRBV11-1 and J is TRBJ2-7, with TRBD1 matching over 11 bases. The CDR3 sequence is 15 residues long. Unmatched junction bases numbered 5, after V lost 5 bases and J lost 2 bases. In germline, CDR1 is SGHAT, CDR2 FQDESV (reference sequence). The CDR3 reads CASSHGTGGTYEQYF. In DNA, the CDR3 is TGTGCCAGCAGCCACGGGACAGGGGGAACCTACGAGCAGTACTTC.

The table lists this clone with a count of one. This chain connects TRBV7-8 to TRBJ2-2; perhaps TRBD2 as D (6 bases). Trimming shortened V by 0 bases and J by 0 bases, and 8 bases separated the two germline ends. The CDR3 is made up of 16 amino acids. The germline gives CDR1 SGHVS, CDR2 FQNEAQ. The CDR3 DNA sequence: TGTGCCAGCAGCTTAGCTGGCGGGGCGAACACCGGGGAGCTGTTTTTT. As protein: CASSLAGGANTGELFF.

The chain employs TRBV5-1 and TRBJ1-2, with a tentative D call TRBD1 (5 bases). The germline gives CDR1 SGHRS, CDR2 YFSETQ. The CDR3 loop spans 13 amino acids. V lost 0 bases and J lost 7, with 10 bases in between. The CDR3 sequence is CASSLDPDTGYTF. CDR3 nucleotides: TGCGCCAGCAGCTTGGACCCGGACACTGGCTACACCTTC.

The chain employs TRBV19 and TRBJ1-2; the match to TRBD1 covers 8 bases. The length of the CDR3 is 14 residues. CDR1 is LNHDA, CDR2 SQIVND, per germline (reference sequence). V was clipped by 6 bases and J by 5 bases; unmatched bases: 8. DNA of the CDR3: TGTGCCAGTAGGGACAGGGCGCTTTGGTATGGCTACACCTTC. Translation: CASRDRALWYGYTF.

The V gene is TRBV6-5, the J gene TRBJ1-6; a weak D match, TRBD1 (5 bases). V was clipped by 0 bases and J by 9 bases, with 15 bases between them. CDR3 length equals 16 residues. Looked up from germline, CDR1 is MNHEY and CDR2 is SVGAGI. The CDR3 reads CASSYSRQGLSSPLHF. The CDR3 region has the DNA TGTGCCAGCAGTTACTCGAGGCAGGGTTTGAGTTCACCCCTCCACTTT.

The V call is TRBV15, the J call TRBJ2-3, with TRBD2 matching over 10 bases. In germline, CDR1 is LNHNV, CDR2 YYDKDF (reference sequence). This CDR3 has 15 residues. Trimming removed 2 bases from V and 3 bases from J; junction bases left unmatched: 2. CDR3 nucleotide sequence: TGTGCCACCAGCAGACCAGCGGGAGGGACAGATACGCAGTATTTT. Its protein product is CATSRPAGGTDTQYF.

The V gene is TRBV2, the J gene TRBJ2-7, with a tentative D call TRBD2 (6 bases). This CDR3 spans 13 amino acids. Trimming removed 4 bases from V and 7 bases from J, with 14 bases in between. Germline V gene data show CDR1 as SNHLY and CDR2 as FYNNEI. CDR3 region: CASSGGTTREQYF. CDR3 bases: TGTGCCAGCAGTGGCGGGACGACGAGGGAGCAGTACTTC.

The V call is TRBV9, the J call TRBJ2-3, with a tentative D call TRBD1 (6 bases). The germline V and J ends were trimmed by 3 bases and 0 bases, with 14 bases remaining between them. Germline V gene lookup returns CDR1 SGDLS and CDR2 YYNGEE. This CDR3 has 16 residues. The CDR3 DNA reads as TGTGCCAGCAGCGCTACAGGGTCGGTTAGCACAGATACGCAGTATTTT. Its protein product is CASSATGSVSTDTQYF.

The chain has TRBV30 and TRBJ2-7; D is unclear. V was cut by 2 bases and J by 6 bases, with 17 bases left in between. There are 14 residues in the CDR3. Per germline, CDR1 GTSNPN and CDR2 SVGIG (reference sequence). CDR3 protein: CAWSPSTVPSEQYF. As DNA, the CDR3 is TGTGCCTGGAGTCCATCTACAGTTCCCTCCGAGCAGTACTTC.

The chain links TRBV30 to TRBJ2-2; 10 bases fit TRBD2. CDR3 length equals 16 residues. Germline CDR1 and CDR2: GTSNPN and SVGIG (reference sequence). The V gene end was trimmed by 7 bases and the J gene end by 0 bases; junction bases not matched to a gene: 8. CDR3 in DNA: TGTGCCTCCTCCAAGCGGGAGGGCCCGAACACCGGGGAGCTGTTTTTT. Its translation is CASSKREGPNTGELFF.

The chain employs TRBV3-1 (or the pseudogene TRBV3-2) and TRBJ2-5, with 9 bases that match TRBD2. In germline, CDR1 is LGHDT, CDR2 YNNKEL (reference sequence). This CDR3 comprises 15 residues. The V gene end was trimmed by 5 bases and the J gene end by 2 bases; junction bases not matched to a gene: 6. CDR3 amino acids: CASSFGTSQQETQYF. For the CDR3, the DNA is TGTGCCAGCAGCTTTGGGACTAGCCAACAAGAGACCCAGTACTTC.

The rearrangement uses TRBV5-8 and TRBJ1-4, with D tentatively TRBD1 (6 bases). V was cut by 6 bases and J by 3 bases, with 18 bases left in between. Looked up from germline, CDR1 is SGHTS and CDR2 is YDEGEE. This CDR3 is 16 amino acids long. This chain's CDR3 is CASTRRGGASNEKLFF. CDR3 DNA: TGTGCCAGCACCCGGCGCGGGGGCGCCTCTAATGAAAAACTGTTTTTT.

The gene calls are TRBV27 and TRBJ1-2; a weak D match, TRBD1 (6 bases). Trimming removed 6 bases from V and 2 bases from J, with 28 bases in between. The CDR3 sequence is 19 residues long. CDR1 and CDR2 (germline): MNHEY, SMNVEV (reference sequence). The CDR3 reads CASREIGQKHLSGNYGYTF. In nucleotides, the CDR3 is TGTGCCAGCAGGGAGATTGGACAGAAGCACCTTTCGGGGAACTATGGCTACACCTTC.

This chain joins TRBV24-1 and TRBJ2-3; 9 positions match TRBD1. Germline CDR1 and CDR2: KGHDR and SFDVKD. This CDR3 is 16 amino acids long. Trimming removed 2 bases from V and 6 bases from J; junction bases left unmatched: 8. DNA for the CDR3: TGTGCCACCAGTGATTCTGGGACAGGGATGTTGGATACGCAGTATTTT. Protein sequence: CATSDSGTGMLDTQYF.

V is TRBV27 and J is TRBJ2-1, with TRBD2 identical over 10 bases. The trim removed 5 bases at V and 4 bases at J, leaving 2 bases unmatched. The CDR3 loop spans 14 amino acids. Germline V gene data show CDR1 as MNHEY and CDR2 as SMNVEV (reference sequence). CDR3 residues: CASSPSGGYNEQFF. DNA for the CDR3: TGTGCCAGCAGTCCTAGCGGGGGTTACAATGAGCAGTTCTTC.

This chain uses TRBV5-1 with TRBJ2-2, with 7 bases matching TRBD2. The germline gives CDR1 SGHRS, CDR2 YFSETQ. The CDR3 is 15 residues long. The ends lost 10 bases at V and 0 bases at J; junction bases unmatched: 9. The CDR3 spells CASTSRGANTGELFF. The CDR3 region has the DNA TGCGCCTCAACCTCACGGGGGGCGAACACCGGGGAGCTGTTTTTT. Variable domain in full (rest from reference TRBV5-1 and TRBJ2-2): KAGVTQTPRYLIKTRGQQVTLSCSPISGHRSVSWYQQTPGQGLQFLFEYFSETQRNKGNFPGRFSGRQFSNSRSEMNVSTLELGDSALYLCASTSRGANTGELFFGEGSRLTVL.

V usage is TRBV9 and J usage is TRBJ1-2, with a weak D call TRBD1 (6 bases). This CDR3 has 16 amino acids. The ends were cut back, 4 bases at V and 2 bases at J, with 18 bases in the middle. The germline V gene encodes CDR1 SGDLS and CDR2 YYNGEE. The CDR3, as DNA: TGTGCCAGCAGCCTCCAAGGGAGGGGGAGGAACTATGGCTACACCTTC. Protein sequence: CASSLQGRGRNYGYTF.

This CDR3 reads CASSVGRGPSTDTQYF. In DNA, the CDR3 is TGTGCCAGCAGCGTAGGCCGCGGCCCTAGCACAGATACGCAGTATTTT. The V and J genes are TRBV9 and TRBJ2-3, with D uncertain. Trimming removed 0 bases from V and 0 bases from J, with 11 bases in between. Germline V CDR1 and CDR2: SGDLS, YYNGEE. This CDR3 region has 16 residues.